The clone carrying this T cell receptor beta chain was recorded only once. Here immunoSEQ multiplex PCR was the method, and the copy in TCRdb shows in-frame clones only, minus some. The data show fewer than 200,000 clones, 80% to 95% seen once. The source of the sample is a study of control samples from healthy donors and cancer patients. Germline V gene lookup returns CDR1 SGHAT and CDR2 FQNNGV. The CDR3 is 13 residues long. V was clipped by 5 bases and J by 7 bases; unmatched bases: 7. This TCR was sampled from a man between 18 and 29 years old in good health. V usage is TRBV11-2 and J usage is TRBJ1-2; 7 nucleotides line up with TRBD1. Sequenced: blood. CDR3 DNA sequence: TGTGCCAGCAGCCGGACAGGAATCATTGGCTACACCTTC. Amino acids: CASSRTGIIGYTF. Full variable domain (outside the CDR3, taken from reference TRBV11-2 and TRBJ1-2): EAGVAQSPRYKIIEKRQSVAFWCNPISGHATLYWYQQILGQGPKLLIQFQNNGVVDDSQLPKDRFSAERLKGVDSTLKIQPAKLEDSAVYLCASSRTGIIGYTFGSGTRLTVV.